Listed here are 16 T cell receptor beta chains from one sample, sequenced in a study of shared clonotypes between healthy human individuals. Clones were sequenced by immunoSEQ multiplex PCR, and TCRdb holds only the in-frame ones, with some missing. The table has roughly 2.5 million clones, about 92% seen once. The sample consisted of naive CD4+ T cells sorted from blood. Subset here: CD45RA+ positively selected. These TCRs come from a man aged 18 to 30 in good health.

Concerning this clone: The same CDR3 arises from other DNA sequences in this sample as well. The rearrangement uses TRBV30 and TRBJ2-7; the D is unclear. The CDR3 sequence is 12 residues long. CDR1 and CDR2 (germline): GTSNPN, SVGIG (reference sequence). Trimming pared 2 bases from V and 1 base from J, leaving 6 bases between. CDR3 protein: CAWSRDSYEQYF. In nucleotides, the CDR3 is TGTGCCTGGAGTCGAGATTCCTACGAGCAGTACTTC.

The CDR3 loop reads CSARGTYEQYF. The CDR3 coding sequence is TGCAGTGCGCGGGGTACCTACGAGCAGTACTTC. V is TRBV20-1 and J is TRBJ2-5, with D maybe TRBD2 (6 bases). TRBJ2-7 explains the end of the DNA better; the J call may be wrong. The length of the CDR3 is 11 residues. Germline CDR1 is DFQATT and CDR2 is SNEGSKA (reference sequence).

This sequence joins TRBV10-2 and TRBJ2-6; no definite D call. The germline V gene has CDR1 WSHSY and CDR2 SAAADI. The CDR3 spans 16 residues. V lost 4 bases to trimming and J lost 2 bases, with 12 bases between them. CDR3 DNA sequence: TGCGCCAGCAGTGCACCGGGCCCAACTGGGGCCAACGTCCTGACTTTC. Amino acid sequence: CASSAPGPTGANVLTF.

The rearrangement uses TRBV30 and TRBJ1-2; D gene unclear. Germline values: CDR1 GTSNPN, CDR2 SVGIG (reference sequence). The CDR3 extends over 14 amino acids. V was clipped by 1 base and J by 8 bases, with 17 bases between them. As DNA, the CDR3 is TGTGCCTGGAGTGGACCGGGCCCGGACCCGGGCTACACCTTC. As protein: CAWSGPGPDPGYTF.

V gene TRBV7-9 combines with J gene TRBJ1-4; D may be TRBD1 (6 bases). V lost 4 bases, J lost 0 bases, and 21 bases lay in between. The CDR3 spans 19 residues. CDR1 and CDR2 from the germline V gene are SEHNR and FQNEAQ (reference sequence). CDR3 region: CASSYGQNPVSSTNEKLFF. CDR3 in DNA: TGTGCCAGCAGCTATGGACAGAACCCTGTCTCTTCAACTAATGAAAAACTGTTTTTT.

Points on this clone: At the DNA level, this CDR3 is encoded by other sequences in the same sample as well. The chain recombines TRBV7-2 with TRBJ1-1; D is uncertain. Germline CDR1 SGHTA, CDR2 FQGNSA. The CDR3 is made up of 14 amino acids. V lost 1 base to trimming and J lost 1 base, with 7 bases between them. The CDR3 DNA reads as TGTGCCAGCAGCTTAGGGGTTGGGAACACTGAAGCTTTCTTT. This gives the protein CASSLGVGNTEAFF.

The CDR3 loop is CASSSGTGSATQYF. As DNA, the CDR3 is TGTGCCAGCAGCTCTGGGACAGGGAGTGCGACCCAGTACTTC. The chain employs TRBV5-4 and TRBJ2-5, with 9 nucleotides matching TRBD1. This CDR3 has 14 residues. Germline V lookup: CDR1 SGHNT, CDR2 YYREEE (reference sequence). Trimming cost V 3 bases and J 7 bases; bases outside gene matches: 7.

The gene calls are TRBV5-1 and TRBJ2-7; 9 bases match TRBD2. Germline CDR1 is SGHRS and CDR2 is YFSETQ. V gave up 4 bases and J gave up 0 bases; unmatched junction bases: 11. The CDR3 is 17 residues long. Here the CDR3 reads CASSLGTSTQSSYEQYF. CDR3 bases: TGCGCCAGCAGCCTCGGGACTAGCACACAGAGCTCCTACGAGCAGTACTTC.

The rearrangement joins TRBV6-5 to TRBJ1-2; D is uncertain. This CDR3 is 13 amino acids long. Trimming removed 10 bases at V and 4 bases at J, with 16 bases between. Germline CDR1 MNHEY, CDR2 SVGAGI. Here the CDR3 reads CATRRGSPYGYTF. In DNA form, the CDR3 reads TGTGCCACCCGGAGAGGCAGCCCCTATGGCTACACCTTC.

The chain has TRBV23-1 and TRBJ1-5; unclear D gene. TRBV23-1 belongs to the ORF category, with a function that is uncertain. The CDR3 contains 15 residues. V lost 8 bases to trimming and J lost 6 bases, with 20 bases between them. The CDR3 coding sequence is TGCGCCAGCGGGGAAGAACCACCGAGCGGTCAGCCCCAGCATTTT. As protein: CASGEEPPSGQPQHF.

The CDR3 region is CANRDRGWNTEAFF. In DNA, the CDR3 is TGCGCCAACCGGGACAGGGGTTGGAACACTGAAGCTTTCTTT. The chain carries TRBV5-1 and TRBJ1-1, with 10 bases lining up with TRBD1. Germline V gene lookup returns CDR1 SGHRS and CDR2 YFSETQ. J was trimmed by 1 base and V by 9 bases; bases with no gene match: 6. CDR3 length: 14 amino acids.

This chain links TRBV29-1 with TRBJ2-7; TRBD1 might be the D (6 bases). This CDR3 spans 17 amino acids. Between the trimmed V and J ends, which lost 2 bases and 0 bases, there was a span of 20 bases. Germline-derived CDR1 and CDR2 are SQVTM and ANQGSEA. The CDR3 is CSVETSLLRGSSYEQYF. Here the CDR3 DNA reads TGCAGCGTTGAAACGTCCTTACTCAGGGGAAGCTCCTACGAGCAGTACTTC.

The CDR3 protein is CASSILNSGGGMEKLFF. CDR3 coding DNA: TGTGCCAGCAGCATACTCAATTCAGGGGGCGGGATGGAAAAACTGTTTTTT. The chain employs TRBV5-4 and TRBJ1-4, with 8 bases lining up with TRBD1. Looked up from germline, CDR1 is SGHNT and CDR2 is YYREEE (reference sequence). J was trimmed by 8 bases and V by 4 bases; bases with no gene match: 16. This CDR3 is 17 amino acids long.

The chain carries TRBV7-2 and TRBJ2-7, with a tentative D call TRBD1 (5 bases). V lost 2 bases and J lost 3, with 17 bases in between. The CDR3 has 16 residues. Germline CDR1 is SGHTA and CDR2 is FQGNSA. The CDR3 DNA reads TGTGCCAGCAGCTTAAGGGTGACAGAAATCTTCTACGAGCAGTACTTC. It specifies CASSLRVTEIFYEQYF.

The V call is TRBV7-6, the J call TRBJ1-6, with TRBD1 matching 8 bases. This CDR3 contains 18 residues. V was pared by 1 base and J by 0 bases, with 5 bases of the junction left unmatched. Germline lookup yields CDR1 SGHVS and CDR2 FNYEAQ. In nucleotides, the CDR3 is TGTGCCAGCAGCTTAGGAGACAGGGGACTCTCCTATAATTCACCCCTCCACTTT. Protein sequence: CASSLGDRGLSYNSPLHF. The entire variable domain, with the rest obtained from reference TRBV7-6 and TRBJ1-6, is as follows: GAGVSQSPRYKVTKRGQDVALRCDPISGHVSLYWYRQALGQGPEFLTYFNYEAQQDKSGLPNDRFSAERPEGSISTLTIQRTEQRDSAMYRCASSLGDRGLSYNSPLHFGNGTRLTVT.

The genes are TRBV9 and TRBJ2-1, with TRBD2 identical over 9 bases. The V and J ends lost 4 bases and 0 bases, in that order; junction bases with no gene match: 2. This CDR3 is built from 15 residues. Germline CDR1 reads SGDLS; CDR2 reads YYNGEE. This chain's CDR3 is CASSPSGNSYNEQFF. The CDR3 DNA sequence: TGTGCCAGCAGCCCTAGCGGGAACTCCTACAATGAGCAGTTCTTC. Together with reference TRBV9 and TRBJ2-1, the CDR3 gives the full variable domain: DSGVTQTPKHLITATGQRVTLRCSPRSGDLSVYWYQQSLDQGLQFLIQYYNGEERAKGNILERFSAQQFPDLHSELNLSSLELGDSALYFCASSPSGNSYNEQFFGPGTRLTVL.